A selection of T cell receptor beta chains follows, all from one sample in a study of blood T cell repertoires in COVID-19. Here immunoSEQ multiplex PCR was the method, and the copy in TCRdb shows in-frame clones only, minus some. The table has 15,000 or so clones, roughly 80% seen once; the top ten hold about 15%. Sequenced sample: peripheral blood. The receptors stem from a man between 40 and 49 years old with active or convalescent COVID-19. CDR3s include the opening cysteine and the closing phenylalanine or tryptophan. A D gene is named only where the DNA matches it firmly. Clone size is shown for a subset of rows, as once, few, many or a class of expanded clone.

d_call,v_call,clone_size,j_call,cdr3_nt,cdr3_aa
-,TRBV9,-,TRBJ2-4,TGTGCCAGCAGCCCCGGAAGCTCCCTGGAGTACATTCAGTACTTC,CASSPGSSLEYIQYF
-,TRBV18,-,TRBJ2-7,TGTGCCAGCTCACCGCCAAACAACGGGGAGGCCTACGAGCAGTACTTC,CASSPPNNGEAYEQYF
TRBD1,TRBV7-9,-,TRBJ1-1,TGTGCCAGCAGCCTCCCGACAGGGACGAACACTGAAGCTTTCTTT,CASSLPTGTNTEAFF
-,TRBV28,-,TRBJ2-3,TGTGCCAGCAGTTTCATATGGTTTTATCACTCCACAGATACGCAGTATTTT,CASSFIWFYHSTDTQYF
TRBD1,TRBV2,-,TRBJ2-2,TGTGCCAGCGGACCGGGACAGGGGTACACCGGGGAGCTGTTTTTT,CASGPGQGYTGELFF
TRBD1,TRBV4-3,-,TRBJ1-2,TGCGCCAGCAGCCCCACTCCGGGACAGGGAGTTGATGGCTACACCTTC,CASSPTPGQGVDGYTF
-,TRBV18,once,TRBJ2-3,TGTGCCAGCTCACCGGGACTCACAGATACGCAGTATTTT,CASSPGLTDTQYF
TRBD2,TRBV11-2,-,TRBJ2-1,TGTGCCAGCAGCCCACACCCCTTTGCGGGGGGGCGAAATGAGCAGTTCTTC,CASSPHPFAGGRNEQFF
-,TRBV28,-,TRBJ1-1,TGTGCCAGCAGTTTAAGCGGGAGGGGGGGCATGGCTGAAGCTTTCTTT,CASSLSGRGGMAEAFF
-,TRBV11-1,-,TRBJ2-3,TGTGCCAGCAGCCCCGGGAGCCTAAACCACAATGCACCGTATTTT,CASSPGSLNHNAPYF
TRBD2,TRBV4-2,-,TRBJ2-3,TGTGCCAGCAGCCAAGATACGATAGCGGGGGGTCGAGATACGCAGTATTTT,CASSQDTIAGGRDTQYF
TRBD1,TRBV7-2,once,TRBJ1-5,TGTGCCAGCAGCTTACAAGCAGGGGGGCTTGCGCCCCAGCATTTT,CASSLQAGGLAPQHF
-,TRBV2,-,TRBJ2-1,TGTGCCAGCAGTGAAGTGGGAGGCAATGAGCAGTTCTTC,CASSEVGGNEQFF
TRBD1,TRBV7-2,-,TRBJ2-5,TGTGCCAGCAGCCACAGGGGGTTCGCGGCGGAGACCCAGTACTTC,CASSHRGFAAETQYF
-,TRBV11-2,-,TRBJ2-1,TGTGCCAGCAGCTTAGGTACTTCCTACAATGAGCAGTTCTTC,CASSLGTSYNEQFF
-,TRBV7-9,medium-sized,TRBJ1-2,TGTGCCAGCAGCAGAAAGACAGGAGTAAGTCCTGGCTACACCTTC,CASSRKTGVSPGYTF
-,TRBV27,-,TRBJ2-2,TGTGCCAGCCGGGGACACCACACCGGGGAGCTGTTTTTT,CASRGHHTGELFF
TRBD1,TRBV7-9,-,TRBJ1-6,TGTGCCAGCAGCTTCCAGGGGGTGGCCTCCCCACCCCTCCACTTT,CASSFQGVASPPLHF
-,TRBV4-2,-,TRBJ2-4,TGTGCCAGCAGCCAAGATTACGGGGCGGGGGCCAAAAACATTCAGTACTTC,CASSQDYGAGAKNIQYF
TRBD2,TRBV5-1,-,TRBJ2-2,TGCGCCAGCAGCTGGGAGGGTACCGGGGAGCTGTTTTTT,CASSWEGTGELFF
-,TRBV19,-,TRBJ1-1,TGTGCCAGTGAGGCGGACACTGAAGCTTTCTTT,CASEADTEAFF
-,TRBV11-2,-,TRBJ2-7,TGTGCCAGCAGCTCCCTCCCCAAACTAGACTACTCCTACGAGCAGTACTTC,CASSSLPKLDYSYEQYF
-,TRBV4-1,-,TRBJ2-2,TGCGCCAGCAGCCAAGAAGTGGGCGCAGCCACCGGGGAGCTGTTTTTT,CASSQEVGAATGELFF
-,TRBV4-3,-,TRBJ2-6,TGCGCCAGCAGCCAAGACGGAGAGACCTCTGGGGCCAACGTCCTGACTTTC,CASSQDGETSGANVLTF
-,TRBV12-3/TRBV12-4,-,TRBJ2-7,TGTGCCAGCAGTTTGGATGCGGGAGAGCAGTACTTC,CASSLDAGEQYF
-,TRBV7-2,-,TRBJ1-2,TGTGCCAGCAGCTCGATAGGGGGGGATGGCTACACCTTC,CASSSIGGDGYTF
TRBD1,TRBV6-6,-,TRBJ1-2,TGTGCCAGCAGTTTTCGGACAGGCCCGTCGGGTGGCTACACCTTC,CASSFRTGPSGGYTF
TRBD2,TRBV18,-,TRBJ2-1,TGTGCCAGCTCACCCTCGACTAGCGGGGGATCTCTCAATGAGCAGTTCTTC,CASSPSTSGGSLNEQFF
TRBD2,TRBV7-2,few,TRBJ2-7,TGTGCCAGCAGCTTAGCGCTTGTCCGGGGGGGAAACGAGCAGTACTTC,CASSLALVRGGNEQYF
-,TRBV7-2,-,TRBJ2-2,TGTGCCAGCAGCTCGATGTTAGGGGTATCCGGGGAGCTGTTTTTT,CASSSMLGVSGELFF
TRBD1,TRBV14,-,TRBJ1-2,TGTGCCAGCAGCCAAGGGATTAGGGGGCTCCTCTATGGCTACACCTTC,CASSQGIRGLLYGYTF
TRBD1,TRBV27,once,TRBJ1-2,TGTGCCAGCAGTCTAACAGGGGGCTTCACTAACTATGGCTACACCTTC,CASSLTGGFTNYGYTF
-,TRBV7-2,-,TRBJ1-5,TGTGCCAGCAGCTTAGGGACTCCGAAGTCAGGCCAGCCCCAGCATTTT,CASSLGTPKSGQPQHF
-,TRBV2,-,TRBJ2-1,TGTGCCAGCAGTGAAAGGCCGATCGGTCACAGGGTCAGCTCCTACAATGAGCAGTTCTTC,CASSERPIGHRVSSYNEQFF